What follows are 16 T cell receptor beta chains derived from one specimen sequenced in a study of blood T cell repertoires in COVID-19. Produced via immunoSEQ multiplex PCR; TCRdb's table is partial and in-frame only. The table lists under 85,000 clones, approximately 80% of them singletons. Sequencing input: peripheral blood. All receptors derive from a man aged 25-40 years with COVID-19, enrolled during active disease.

This clone turned up a few times. The chain combines TRBV5-1 with TRBJ2-7; D may be TRBD1 (5 bases). Germline V gene data show CDR1 as SGHRS and CDR2 as YFSETQ. Trimming pared 4 bases from V and 3 bases from J, leaving 14 bases between. This CDR3 contains 14 residues. The CDR3 bases are TGCGCCAGCAGCCTCCAGGGCCCCGACTACGAGCAGTACTTC. It codes for CASSLQGPDYEQYF.

This chain joins TRBV27 and TRBJ1-5; weak D call: TRBD1 (5 bases). V shed 2 bases and J shed 0 bases, with 5 bases lying between them. CDR3 length: 14 residues. Per germline, CDR1 MNHEY and CDR2 SMNVEV (reference sequence). The CDR3, as DNA: TGTGCCAGCAGTTTACAGGGTAGCAATCAGCCCCAGCATTTT. Encoded protein: CASSLQGSNQPQHF.

This clone is a singleton in its sample. This chain uses TRBV5-1 with TRBJ2-1; 10 bases align to TRBD1. CDR1 and CDR2 (germline): SGHRS, YFSETQ. Losses at the gene ends were 4 bases for V and 5 bases for J; bases not matched to a gene: 6. The CDR3 contains 15 residues. CDR3 amino acids: CASSGQGTGDNEQFF. CDR3 DNA sequence: TGCGCCAGCAGCGGACAAGGGACAGGGGACAATGAGCAGTTCTTC.

V usage is TRBV19 and J usage is TRBJ1-2, with 7 bases lining up with TRBD1. The CDR3 totals 15 residues. In germline, CDR1 is LNHDA, CDR2 SQIVND (reference sequence). V lost 3 bases and J lost 0; bases outside the gene matches: 4. CDR3 bases: TGTGCCAGTAGTATCTGGGACAGCACTAACTATGGCTACACCTTC. It translates to CASSIWDSTNYGYTF.

This chain uses TRBV6-5 with TRBJ1-1; 7 bases are a match to TRBD1. V lost 2 bases and J lost 10; bases outside the gene matches: 4. CDR3 size: 12 residues. Germline V lookup: CDR1 MNHEY, CDR2 SVGAGI. The CDR3 region is CASSYTTGVAFF. The DNA for the CDR3 is TGTGCCAGCAGTTACACCACAGGGGTAGCTTTCTTT.

The chain is built from TRBV5-4 and TRBJ2-3; 11 positions match TRBD1. Germline V gene data show CDR1 as SGHNT and CDR2 as YYREEE (reference sequence). Trimming at V came to 4 bases and at J to 2 bases, leaving 12 bases not matched to a gene. The CDR3 runs to 18 residues. CDR3 nucleotides: TGTGCCAGCAGCCGGGACAGGGGGGGATTGGGTCCCACAGATACGCAGTATTTT. Translation gives CASSRDRGGLGPTDTQYF. The full variable domain, completed using reference TRBV5-4 and TRBJ2-3, is ETGVTQSPTHLIKTRGQQVTLRCSSQSGHNTVSWYQQALGQGPQFIFQYYREEENGRGNFPPRFSGLQFPNYSSELNVNALELDDSALYLCASSRDRGGLGPTDTQYFGPGTRLTVL.

The chain has TRBV11-2 and TRBJ1-1; D not resolved. Trimming removed 5 bases from V and 0 bases from J, with 10 bases in between. This CDR3 comprises 14 residues. CDR1 SGHAT and CDR2 FQNNGV come from the germline V gene. The CDR3 loop reads CASSKADMNTEAFF. CDR3 coding DNA: TGTGCCAGCAGCAAGGCCGACATGAACACTGAAGCTTTCTTT.

The chain employs TRBV30 and TRBJ2-5; maybe TRBD2 (7 bases). CDR1 is GTSNPN, CDR2 SVGIG, per germline (reference sequence). Deletions cut 0 bases from V and 6 bases from J, with 17 bases between. This CDR3 spans 15 amino acids. CDR3: CAWSVSGGGVQTQYF. The CDR3 region has the DNA TGTGCCTGGAGTGTTTCCGGCGGGGGCGTCCAGACCCAGTACTTC.

J is TRBJ2-1 and V is TRBV4-3; weak D call: TRBD2 (6 bases). The CDR3 contains 15 residues. Looked up from germline, CDR1 is LGHNA and CDR2 is YSLEER. Trimming removed 4 bases from V and 5 bases from J, with 15 bases in between. CDR3 bases: TGCGCCAGCAGCCCAATGGGGCGGGGCAACAATGAGCAGTTCTTC. Translating it yields CASSPMGRGNNEQFF.

This chain connects TRBV28 to TRBJ2-7; tentatively, D is TRBD1 (5 bases). V was trimmed by 8 bases and J by 5 bases, leaving 19 bases between them. CDR3 length equals 14 residues. Germline values: CDR1 MDHEN, CDR2 SYDVKM. The CDR3 nucleotides are TGTGCCAGCCTCCCGGCGGCAGGGAAGGACGAGCAGTACTTC. Residues: CASLPAAGKDEQYF.

The rearrangement uses TRBV4-2 and TRBJ2-1; 11 nucleotides line up with TRBD2. The CDR3 has 17 amino acids. V dropped 4 bases and J dropped 7; count of bases not matched to a gene: 12. Germline lookup yields CDR1 LGHNA and CDR2 YNFKEQ. The CDR3 region has the DNA TGTGCCAGCAGCCCTACGTCCCAGACTAGCGGGGCGAATGAGCAGTTCTTC. Translation gives CASSPTSQTSGANEQFF.

V usage is TRBV19 and J usage is TRBJ2-3, with TRBD1 as a possible D gene (6 bases). CDR1 is LNHDA and CDR2 is SQIVND in the germline V gene (reference sequence). This CDR3 contains 19 residues. V was clipped by 4 bases and J by 4 bases, with 27 bases between them. The CDR3: CASSSRGSATERYADTQYF. The CDR3 DNA sequence: TGTGCCAGTAGTAGTAGGGGGTCAGCAACCGAACGATACGCAGATACGCAGTATTTT.

CDR3 sequence: CASRPQGASNQPQHF. CDR3 bases: TGTGCCAGCAGACCCCAGGGGGCTAGCAATCAGCCCCAGCATTTT. This chain joins TRBV6-5 and TRBJ1-5, with 8 nucleotides matching TRBD1. From germline, CDR1 is MNHEY and CDR2 SVGAGI. J gave up 0 bases and V 6 bases, and 4 bases lay outside the gene matches. The CDR3 sequence is 15 residues long.

The CDR3 is CASSEGGGNTEAFF. CDR3 nucleotides: TGTGCCAGCAGTGAGGGAGGGGGGAACACTGAAGCTTTCTTT. The rearrangement links TRBV2 to TRBJ1-1; D may be TRBD1 (6 bases). Trimming took off 3 bases at V and 1 base at J, with 9 bases between the two ends. CDR1 and CDR2 from the germline V gene are SNHLY and FYNNEI. The CDR3 is 14 amino acids. The whole variable domain, filled in from reference TRBV2 and TRBJ1-1, reads EPEVTQTPSHQVTQMGQEVILRCVPISNHLYFYWYRQILGQKVEFLVSFYNNEISEKSEIFDDQFSVERPDGSNFTLKIRSTKLEDSAMYFCASSEGGGNTEAFFGQGTRLTVV.

The J gene is TRBJ2-1, the V gene TRBV5-1; TRBD2 aligns across 10 bases. The V segment lost 4 bases and the J segment 7 bases; nucleotides outside the gene matches: 17. This CDR3 region has 18 residues. In germline, CDR1 is SGHRS, CDR2 YFSETQ. The CDR3 loop is CASSLETIIAGGWNEQFF. The DNA of the CDR3 is TGCGCCAGCAGCCTAGAAACGATTATAGCGGGAGGATGGAATGAGCAGTTCTTC. Looking up the rest from reference TRBV5-1 and TRBJ2-1 gives the full variable domain: KAGVTQTPRYLIKTRGQQVTLSCSPISGHRSVSWYQQTPGQGLQFLFEYFSETQRNKGNFPGRFSGRQFSNSRSEMNVSTLELGDSALYLCASSLETIIAGGWNEQFFGPGTRLTVL.

The rearrangement joins TRBV7-9 to TRBJ1-4, with 10 nucleotides matching TRBD1. This CDR3 has 16 residues. The trim removed 4 bases at V and 7 bases at J, leaving 9 bases unmatched. Germline lookup yields CDR1 SEHNR and CDR2 FQNEAQ (reference sequence). CDR3 sequence (DNA): TGTGCCAGCAGCTCTTTCTCCGGGACAGGGGCTGAAAAACTGTTTTTT. Residues: CASSSFSGTGAEKLFF. The entire variable domain, with the rest obtained from reference TRBV7-9 and TRBJ1-4, is as follows: DTGVSQNPRHKITKRGQNVTFRCDPISEHNRLYWYRQTLGQGPEFLTYFQNEAQLEKSRLLSDRFSAERPKGSFSTLEIQRTEQGDSAMYLCASSSFSGTGAEKLFFGSGTQLSVL.